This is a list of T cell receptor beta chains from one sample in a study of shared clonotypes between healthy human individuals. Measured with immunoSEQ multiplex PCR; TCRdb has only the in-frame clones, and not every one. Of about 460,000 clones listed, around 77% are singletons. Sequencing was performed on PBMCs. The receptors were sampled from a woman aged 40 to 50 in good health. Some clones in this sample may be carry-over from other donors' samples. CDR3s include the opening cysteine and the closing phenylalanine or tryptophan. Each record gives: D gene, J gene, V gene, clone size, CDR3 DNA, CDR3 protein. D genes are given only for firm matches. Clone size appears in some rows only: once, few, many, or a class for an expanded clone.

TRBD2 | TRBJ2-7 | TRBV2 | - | TGTGCCAGCAGCAGGACTAGCGCGGAGCAGTACTTC | CASSRTSAEQYF
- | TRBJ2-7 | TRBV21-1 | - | TGTGCCAGCAGCAACCGGGACAGGGGCTCCTACGAGCAGTACTTC | CASSNRDRGSYEQYF
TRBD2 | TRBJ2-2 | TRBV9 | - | TGTGCCAGCAGCCCGCGACTAGCGGAGAACACCGGGGAGCTGTTTTTT | CASSPRLAENTGELFF
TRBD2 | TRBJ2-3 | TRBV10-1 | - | TGCGCCAGCAGTGGGACTAGCGGGTCCACAGATACGCAGTATTTT | CASSGTSGSTDTQYF
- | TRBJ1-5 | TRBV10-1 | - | TGCGCCAGCAGTGATCCGGGAGGACCCCAGCATTTT | CASSDPGGPQHF
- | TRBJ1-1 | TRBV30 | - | TGTGCCTGGTCCGGAACGGAAGCTTTCTTT | CAWSGTEAFF
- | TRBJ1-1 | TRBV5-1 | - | TGCGCCAGCAGCGGCGTCCCGACAGCTTCCGAAGCTTTCTTT | CASSGVPTASEAFF
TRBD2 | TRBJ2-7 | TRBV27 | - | TGTGCCAGCAGAAATGTTGAACCGGGACTAGCGGGAGAGTACTTC | CASRNVEPGLAGEYF
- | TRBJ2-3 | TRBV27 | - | TGTGCCGGCAGGTGGCGGCCTACGCAGTATTTT | CAGRWRPTQYF
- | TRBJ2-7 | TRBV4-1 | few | TGCGCCAGCAGCCAAGGTCGGGGGGCGTTCTACGAGCAGTACTTC | CASSQGRGAFYEQYF
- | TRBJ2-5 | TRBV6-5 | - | TGTGCCAGCAGTTACAACTCTCTACGAGAGACCCAGTACTTC | CASSYNSLRETQYF
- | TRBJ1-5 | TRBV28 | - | TGTGCCAGCAATGATTGGGGTAATCAGCCCCAGCATTTT | CASNDWGNQPQHF
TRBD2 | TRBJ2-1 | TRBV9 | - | TGTGCCAGCAGCGCCACCGGGACTAGTCACAATGAGCAGTTCTTC | CASSATGTSHNEQFF
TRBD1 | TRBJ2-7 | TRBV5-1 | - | TGCGCCAGCAGCGAGACAGGGGAAGAGCAGTACTTC | CASSETGEEQYF
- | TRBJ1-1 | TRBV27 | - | TGTGCCAGCAGTTTATCGTTTCAGAGGGGTGAAGCTTTCTTT | CASSLSFQRGEAFF
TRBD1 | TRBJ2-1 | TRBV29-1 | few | TGCAGCGTAGATAACAGGGGGCGAACAGCGATCAATGAGCAGTTCTTC | CSVDNRGRTAINEQFF
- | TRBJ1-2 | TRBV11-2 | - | TGTGCCAGCAGCTATGGACAGACATATGGCTACACCTTC | CASSYGQTYGYTF
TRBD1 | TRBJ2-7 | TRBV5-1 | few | TGCGCCAGCAGCTTGAATACAGGGGAAACCTACGAGCAGTACTTC | CASSLNTGETYEQYF
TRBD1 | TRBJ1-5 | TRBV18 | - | TGTGCCAGCTCAGGCGGACAGGCGCGGAATCAGCCCCAGCATTTT | CASSGGQARNQPQHF
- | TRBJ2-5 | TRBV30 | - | TGTGCCTGGAGTGGCGGTGGGCGCGAGACCCAGTACTTC | CAWSGGGRETQYF
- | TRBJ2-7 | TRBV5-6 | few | TGTGCCAGCAGTCCAGGGGGCGGCGGGAGGGCTTACGAGCAGTACTTC | CASSPGGGGRAYEQYF
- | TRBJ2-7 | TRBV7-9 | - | TGTGCCAGCAGCCACAACCGGGACACCGCTTACGAGCAGTACTTC | CASSHNRDTAYEQYF
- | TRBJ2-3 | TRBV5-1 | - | TGCGCCAGCAGCTTGACAGGGCGGAGCACAGATACGCAGTATTTT | CASSLTGRSTDTQYF
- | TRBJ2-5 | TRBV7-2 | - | TGTGCCAGCAGCTTAGATACAGGGCCCCAAGAGACCCAGTACTTC | CASSLDTGPQETQYF
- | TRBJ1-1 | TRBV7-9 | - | TGTGCCAGCAGCCTTCAGGGTCTGGGCACTGAAGCTTTCTTT | CASSLQGLGTEAFF
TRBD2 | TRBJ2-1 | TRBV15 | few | TGTGCCACCAGCAGGTCCCTACTAGCGGGCTCCTACAATGAGCAGTTCTTC | CATSRSLLAGSYNEQFF
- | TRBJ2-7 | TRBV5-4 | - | TGTGCCAGCAGCTCCGGTTACTACGAGCAGTACTTC | CASSSGYYEQYF
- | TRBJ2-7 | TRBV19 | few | TGTGCCAGTAGTAGGGACGGTACCTACGAGCAGTACTTC | CASSRDGTYEQYF
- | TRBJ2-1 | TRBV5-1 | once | TGCGCCAGCAGCCTACAGGGATACAATGAGCAGTTCTTC | CASSLQGYNEQFF
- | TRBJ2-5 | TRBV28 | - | TGTGCCAGCAGGCTGACCGAAGAGACCCAGTACTTC | CASRLTEETQYF
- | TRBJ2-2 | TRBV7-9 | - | TGTGCCAGCACCCGACAGGAGGGGTCCGGGGAGCTGTTTTTT | CASTRQEGSGELFF
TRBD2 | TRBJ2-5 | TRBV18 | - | TGTGCCAGCTCGGGACTAGCTGGAGAGACCCAGTACTTC | CASSGLAGETQYF
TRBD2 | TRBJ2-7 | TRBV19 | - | TGTGCCAGTAGTCTCAGACTAGCGGCGGACTACGAGCAGTACTTC | CASSLRLAADYEQYF
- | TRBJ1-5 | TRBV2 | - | TGTGCCAGCACTATTAATCCCAGCAATCAGCCCCAGCATTTT | CASTINPSNQPQHF
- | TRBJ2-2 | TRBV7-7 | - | TGTGCCAGCAGCTCCCAGACACCGAACACCGGGGAGCTGTTTTTT | CASSSQTPNTGELFF
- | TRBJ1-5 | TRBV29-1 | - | TGCAGCGTTGGGTCCGGGGATCAGCCCCAGCATTTT | CSVGSGDQPQHF
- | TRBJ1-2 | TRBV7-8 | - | TGTGCCAGCAGCTTCCGCAGGGACTATGGCTACACCTTC | CASSFRRDYGYTF
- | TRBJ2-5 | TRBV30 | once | TGTGCCTGGACGGGGAAGGAGACCCAGTACTTC | CAWTGKETQYF
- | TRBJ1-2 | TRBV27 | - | TGTGCCAGCAGTCGGATGACGGGGGAGTACTATGGCTACACCTTC | CASSRMTGEYYGYTF
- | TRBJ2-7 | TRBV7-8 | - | TGTGCCAGCAGCCCGGGCGGGCCCCCCTACGAGCAGTACTTC | CASSPGGPPYEQYF
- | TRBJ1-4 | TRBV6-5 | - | TGTGCCAGCAGAACCGGGGATACCTTTGAAAAACTGTTTTTT | CASRTGDTFEKLFF
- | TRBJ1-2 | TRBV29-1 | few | TGCCGCGTCGCTCCGACGGGGGGCATCTATGGCTACACCTTC | CRVAPTGGIYGYTF